These T cell receptor beta chains were read from a single sample in a study of blood T cell repertoires in COVID-19. Some clones are missing from TCRdb's copy, which holds only in-frame ones; the method was immunoSEQ multiplex PCR. The sample lists around 300,000 clones, over 75% occurring once. Sequencing was performed on peripheral blood. The receptor set was obtained from a human donor in a cohort sampled during active COVID-19. The CDR3 runs from the conserved cysteine through the conserved F or W. D genes are given only for firm matches. Some rows have no size entry. The others give once, few or many, or a class for an expanded clone.

J,size,V,D,CDR3,DNA
TRBJ2-2,.,TRBV9,.,CASSAGGRAGELFF,TGTGCCAGCAGCGCAGGGGGGCGGGCCGGGGAGCTGTTTTTT
TRBJ2-5,few,TRBV3-1/TRBV3-2,.,CASSQDTKTQYF,TGTGCCAGCAGCCAAGACACTAAGACCCAGTACTTC
TRBJ1-1,.,TRBV5-8,TRBD1,CASSKKDRVNTEAFF,TGTGCCAGCAGCAAAAAGGACAGGGTAAACACTGAAGCTTTCTTT
TRBJ1-1,.,TRBV5-1,.,CASSRTGMNTEAFF,TGCGCCAGCAGCCGTACAGGAATGAACACTGAAGCTTTCTTT
TRBJ2-1,.,TRBV7-2,.,CASSLGRSGSYNEQFF,TGTGCCAGCAGCTTAGGGAGAAGCGGGTCCTACAATGAGCAGTTCTTC
TRBJ2-3,.,TRBV30,.,CAWSSGGAPDTQYF,TGTGCCTGGAGTTCAGGCGGGGCCCCCGATACGCAGTATTTT
TRBJ2-3,.,TRBV19,.,CASRAAATDTQYF,TGTGCCAGTAGGGCGGCCGCGACAGATACGCAGTATTTT
TRBJ2-3,few,TRBV6-6,.,CASRGTTGDTQYF,TGTGCCAGCAGGGGGACTACAGGGGATACGCAGTATTTT
TRBJ2-5,.,TRBV7-2,.,CASSPYDSQETQYF,TGTGCCAGCAGCCCTTATGACAGTCAAGAGACCCAGTACTTC
TRBJ1-2,once,TRBV12-5,.,CASGPDWNYGYTF,TGTGCTAGTGGTCCGGACTGGAACTATGGCTACACCTTC
TRBJ2-2,.,TRBV14,.,CASSQRGMVGELFF,TGTGCCAGCAGCCAACGGGGTATGGTCGGGGAGCTGTTTTTT
TRBJ2-7,.,TRBV12-3/TRBV12-4,TRBD1,CASSPSGQAGGSF,TGTGCCAGCAGTCCTTCGGGACAGGCAGGGGGTAGCTTC
TRBJ1-6,once,TRBV5-4,.,CASSLEGLGDSPLHF,TGTGCCAGCAGCTTGGAGGGACTGGGAGATTCACCCCTCCACTTT
TRBJ2-7,few,TRBV6-2/TRBV6-3,TRBD2,CASSYTSGRGYF,TGTGCCAGCAGTTACACTAGCGGGAGAGGGTACTTC
TRBJ1-4,.,TRBV6-4,.,CASSRGPNEKLFF,TGTGCCAGCAGCAGGGGACCTAATGAAAAACTGTTTTTT
TRBJ2-7,.,TRBV3-1/TRBV3-2,TRBD1,CASSQVGDRSQYF,TGTGCCAGCAGCCAAGTTGGGGACAGGTCGCAGTACTTC
TRBJ1-5,.,TRBV28,.,CASSLFPDQPQHF,TGTGCCAGCAGTTTATTTCCCGATCAGCCCCAGCATTTT
TRBJ2-7,.,TRBV3-1/TRBV3-2,.,CASSQDPNSYEQYF,TGTGCCAGCAGCCAAGATCCCAACTCCTACGAGCAGTACTTC
TRBJ2-3,.,TRBV28,.,CASSLTRMFSTDTQYF,TGTGCCAGCAGTTTAACGCGCATGTTTAGCACAGATACGCAGTATTTT
TRBJ2-3,.,TRBV19,TRBD2,CATGLAGRTDTQYF,TGTGCTACGGGACTAGCGGGACGCACAGATACGCAGTATTTT
TRBJ1-3,.,TRBV20-1,.,CSASRSSLSSGNTIYF,TGCAGTGCTAGTAGGAGTTCCCTTTCCTCTGGAAACACCATATATTTT
TRBJ1-2,.,TRBV30,TRBD1,CAWSFGRGRSNGYTF,TGTGCCTGGAGTTTCGGCAGGGGGCGCTCCAATGGCTACACCTTC
TRBJ1-2,.,TRBV20-1,.,CSASRQVGYTF,TGCAGTGCTAGTAGGCAGGTTGGCTACACCTTC
TRBJ1-1,.,TRBV5-4,.,CASSFGQNIMNTEAFF,TGTGCCAGCAGCTTCGGACAGAATATCATGAACACTGAAGCTTTCTTT
TRBJ2-1,.,TRBV7-9,.,CASSPSGSSYNEQFF,TGTGCCAGCAGCCCAAGCGGGTCCTCCTACAATGAGCAGTTCTTC
TRBJ2-6,.,TRBV4-1,.,CASSPRGSGANVLTF,TGCGCCAGCAGCCCCCGGGGCTCTGGGGCCAACGTCCTGACTTTC
TRBJ2-3,.,TRBV7-2,.,CASSFSGDTQYF,TGTGCCAGCAGCTTCTCAGGCGATACGCAGTATTTT
TRBJ1-6,.,TRBV7-2,.,CASSSGGAIYNSPLHF,TGTGCCAGCAGCTCCGGGGGGGCCATCTATAATTCACCCCTCCACTTT
TRBJ2-1,.,TRBV19,TRBD2,CASSGPAGGPDNEQFF,TGTGCCAGTTCGGGTCCAGCGGGAGGGCCGGACAATGAGCAGTTCTTC
TRBJ2-7,.,TRBV5-6,TRBD2,CASSLAGGGPYEQYF,TGTGCCAGCAGCTTAGCGGGAGGGGGTCCCTACGAGCAGTACTTC
TRBJ2-1,once,TRBV4-1,.,CASSQGEYAGVDEQFF,TGCGCCAGCAGCCAAGGGGAATACGCGGGCGTCGATGAGCAGTTCTTC
TRBJ2-5,few,TRBV20-1,TRBD1,CSASTGGAPREIQYF,TGCAGTGCTAGTACAGGGGGCGCCCCGAGGGAGATCCAGTACTTC
TRBJ2-7,.,TRBV10-3,.,CAISRNHLDEQYF,TGTGCCATCAGCAGAAACCACCTGGACGAGCAGTACTTC
TRBJ2-1,.,TRBV19,TRBD2,CASSNALAGETNEQFF,TGTGCCAGTAGTAATGCTCTAGCGGGAGAAACCAATGAGCAGTTCTTC
TRBJ2-7,.,TRBV14,.,CASSQFGGPAVSYEQYF,TGTGCCAGCAGCCAATTTGGCGGTCCGGCAGTATCTTACGAGCAGTACTTC
TRBJ1-1,.,TRBV5-6,.,CASSLWWALNTEAFF,TGTGCCAGCAGCTTGTGGTGGGCCTTGAACACTGAAGCTTTCTTT
TRBJ2-2,few,TRBV11-2,TRBD1,CASSPQGATGELFF,TGTGCCAGCAGCCCTCAGGGGGCGACCGGGGAGCTGTTTTTT
TRBJ2-6,.,TRBV21-1,.,CASSKEWGAGANVLTF,.
TRBJ2-7,.,TRBV5-6,.,CASSSKIYEQYF,TGTGCCAGCAGCTCCAAAATCTACGAGCAGTACTTC
TRBJ1-1,.,TRBV6-5,.,CASRIGWANTEAFF,TGTGCCAGCAGGATTGGTTGGGCGAACACTGAAGCTTTCTTT
TRBJ1-1,.,TRBV6-5,.,CASSYGGGRSNTEAFF,TGTGCCAGCAGTTACGGGGGGGGCAGGTCGAACACTGAAGCTTTCTTT